The rows below give T cell receptor beta chains drawn from one sample of a study of cytotoxic CD8 clonotypes in ibrutinib-treated CLL. The data were produced by immunoSEQ multiplex PCR, yet TCRdb's version contains in-frame clones alone and is incomplete. In the table there are about 200,000 clones, 75% to 85% of which are singletons. The starting material was PBMCs, obtained after 12 months of ibrutinib treatment. These receptor sequences come from a human donor with chronic lymphocytic leukemia. Each CDR3 is given with its conserved first and last residue. Fields, in order: J gene, clone size, V gene, CDR3 length, D gene, CDR3 protein, CDR3 DNA. A D gene is named only where the DNA matches it firmly. Only part of the rows carry a size: once, few, many, or a class if the clone is expanded.

j_gene: TRBJ1-2; abundance: .; v_gene: TRBV6-5; len: 14; d_gene: .; CDR3aa: CASSPGTVNYGYTF; CDR3nt: TGTGCCAGCAGCCCAGGGACGGTGAACTATGGCTACACCTTC
j_gene: TRBJ1-2; abundance: .; v_gene: TRBV28; len: 16; d_gene: .; CDR3aa: CASSLSHAGGRGGYTF; CDR3nt: TGTGCCAGCAGTTTAAGTCATGCGGGGGGTCGGGGTGGCTACACCTTC
j_gene: TRBJ1-5; abundance: .; v_gene: TRBV5-1; len: 14; d_gene: .; CDR3aa: CASSEGLGNQPQHF; CDR3nt: TGCGCCAGCAGCGAGGGATTGGGCAATCAGCCCCAGCATTTT
j_gene: TRBJ2-1; abundance: .; v_gene: TRBV18; len: 14; d_gene: TRBD2; CDR3aa: CASSPPGREGHEFF; CDR3nt: TGTGCCAGCTCACCACCGGGTCGGGAGGGCCACGAGTTCTTC
j_gene: TRBJ1-4; abundance: .; v_gene: TRBV9; len: 15; d_gene: .; CDR3aa: CASSAQGGSGEKLFF; CDR3nt: TGTGCCAGCAGCGCCCAAGGGGGGTCCGGTGAAAAACTGTTTTTT
j_gene: TRBJ2-3; abundance: .; v_gene: TRBV19; len: 15; d_gene: TRBD2; CDR3aa: CASSIGLAPGDTQYF; CDR3nt: TGTGCCAGTAGTATAGGACTAGCCCCAGGGGATACGCAGTATTTT
j_gene: TRBJ2-1; abundance: .; v_gene: TRBV25-1; len: 16; d_gene: TRBD1; CDR3aa: CASSDRSGTGSYEQFF; CDR3nt: TGTGCCAGCAGTGATCGATCCGGGACAGGGTCGTATGAGCAGTTCTTC
j_gene: TRBJ1-6; abundance: .; v_gene: TRBV18; len: 13; d_gene: .; CDR3aa: CASSTGYNSPLHF; CDR3nt: TGTGCCAGCTCCACAGGGTATAATTCACCCCTCCACTTT
j_gene: TRBJ2-2; abundance: few; v_gene: TRBV11-2; len: 17; d_gene: .; CDR3aa: CASSPGTSGWGTGELFF; CDR3nt: TGTGCCAGCAGCCCAGGGACCTCGGGATGGGGGACCGGGGAGCTGTTTTTT
j_gene: TRBJ1-1; abundance: .; v_gene: TRBV4-1; len: 14; d_gene: .; CDR3aa: CASSQDGGKTEAFF; CDR3nt: TGCGCCAGCAGCCAAGATGGAGGGAAGACTGAAGCTTTCTTT
j_gene: TRBJ1-5; abundance: .; v_gene: TRBV18; len: 15; d_gene: .; CDR3aa: CASSEQGGGNQPQHF; CDR3nt: TGTGCCAGCTCAGAACAAGGAGGGGGCAATCAGCCCCAGCATTTT